This is a list of T cell receptor beta chains from one sample in a study of resident and recirculating memory T cells in vitiligo. Clones were read by immunoSEQ multiplex PCR, and TCRdb kept only the in-frame ones, dropping some. The sample holds 40,000 to 45,000 clones, about 93% seen once. Sequencing input: blood. The receptor set was obtained from a male donor with vitiligo. The CDR3 runs from the conserved cysteine through the conserved F or W.

TRBV6-1	TRBJ2-6	CASSPWSWGANVLTF
TRBV6-6	TRBJ2-6	CASTRTPSGANVLTF
TRBV5-1	TRBJ1-3	CASSLRSGTGNTIYF
TRBV7-2	TRBJ1-2	CASSLTGYTNGYTF
TRBV7-9	TRBJ1-3	CASSQQGAGNTIYF
TRBV18	TRBJ2-3	CASSPEDTQYF
TRBV9	TRBJ2-1	CASSPGPGQGSYEQFF
TRBV9	TRBJ2-5	CASSVGRVETQYF
TRBV5-4	TRBJ2-7	CASSSPRGEQYF
TRBV9	TRBJ2-3	CASSGLAVTDTQYF
TRBV7-9	TRBJ1-5	CASSSPGQLPQHF
TRBV5-6	TRBJ1-1	CASSLGGGLNTEAFF
TRBV12-5	TRBJ2-6	CASGFAGTGAFSGANVLTF
TRBV5-6	TRBJ1-4	CASSLAAGGGEKLFF
TRBV11-2	TRBJ2-3	CASSLDPRSTDTQYF
TRBV12-5	TRBJ1-4	CASGLATGLLFF
TRBV5-4	TRBJ1-1	CASSLSTGGDTEAFF
TRBV25-1	TRBJ1-1	CASSVKGGRIPEAFF
TRBV6-5	TRBJ1-6	CASSYSGGNSPLHF
TRBV5-6	TRBJ2-2	CASSLTGRLNTGELFF
TRBV5-1	TRBJ2-1	CASSPRDRRHLPYNEQFF
TRBV7-8	TRBJ1-2	CASSFRTGGDGYTF